The text below deals with one TCR beta chain. CDR1 is MGHRA and CDR2 is YSYEKL in the germline V gene. Deletions cut 0 bases from V and 5 bases from J, with 4 bases between. The CDR3 is 13 residues long. This sample was included in a study of control samples from healthy donors and cancer patients. Here immunoSEQ multiplex PCR was the method, and the copy in TCRdb shows in-frame clones only, minus some. This table has approximately 150,000 clones, around 90% appearing once. This chain links TRBV4-1 with TRBJ1-4; no clear D. The sample taken for sequencing was blood. The sequence derives from a woman aged 40 to 50 in good health. The CDR3 DNA follows: TGCGCCAGCAGCCAAGACCGAAATGAAAAACTGTTTTTT. Its translation: CASSQDRNEKLFF.